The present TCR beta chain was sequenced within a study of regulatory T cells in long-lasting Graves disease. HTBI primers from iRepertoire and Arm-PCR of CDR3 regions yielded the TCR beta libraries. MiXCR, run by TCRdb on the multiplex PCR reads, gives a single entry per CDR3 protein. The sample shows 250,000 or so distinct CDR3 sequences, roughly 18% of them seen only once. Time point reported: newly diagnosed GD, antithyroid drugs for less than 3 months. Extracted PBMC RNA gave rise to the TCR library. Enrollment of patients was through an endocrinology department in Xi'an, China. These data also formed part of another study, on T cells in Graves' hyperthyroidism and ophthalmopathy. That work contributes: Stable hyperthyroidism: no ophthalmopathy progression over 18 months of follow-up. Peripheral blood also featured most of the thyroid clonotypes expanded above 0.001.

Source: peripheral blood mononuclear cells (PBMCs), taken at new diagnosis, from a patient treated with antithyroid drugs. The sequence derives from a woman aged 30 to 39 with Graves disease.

The CDR3, as DNA: TGTGCCAGCAGCCCCCCACTCTCCTACAATGAGCAGTTCTTC. Its translation: CASSPPLSYNEQFF. The chain employs TRBV9 and TRBJ2-1; no clear D. The germline V and J ends were trimmed by 4 bases and 0 bases, with 8 bases remaining between them. The CDR3 is made up of 14 amino acids. The V gene's germline CDR1 is SGDLS and CDR2 YYNGEE.